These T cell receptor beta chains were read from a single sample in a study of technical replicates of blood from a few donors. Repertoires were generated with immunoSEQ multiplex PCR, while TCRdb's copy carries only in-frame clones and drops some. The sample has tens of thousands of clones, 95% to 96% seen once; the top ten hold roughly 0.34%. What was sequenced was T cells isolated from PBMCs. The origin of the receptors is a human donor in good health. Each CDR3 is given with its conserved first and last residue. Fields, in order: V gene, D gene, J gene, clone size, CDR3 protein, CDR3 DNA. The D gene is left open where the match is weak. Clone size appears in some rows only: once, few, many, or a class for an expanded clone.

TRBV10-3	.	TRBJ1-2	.	CAISESYPANYGYTF	TGTGCCATCAGTGAGTCATACCCAGCTAACTATGGCTACACCTTC
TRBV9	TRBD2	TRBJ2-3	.	CASSVGSGTSTDTQYF	TGTGCCAGCAGCGTAGGGAGCGGGACTAGCACAGATACGCAGTATTTT
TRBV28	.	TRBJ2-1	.	CASSLQEQFF	TGTGCCAGCAGTTTACAGGAGCAGTTCTTC
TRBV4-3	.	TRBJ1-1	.	CASSQGADTEAFF	TGCGCCAGCAGCCAAGGGGCAGACACTGAAGCTTTCTTT
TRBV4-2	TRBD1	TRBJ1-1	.	CASSHFDRDYTEAFF	TGTGCCAGCAGCCATTTCGACAGGGACTACACTGAAGCTTTCTTT
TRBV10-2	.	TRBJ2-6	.	CASSGNTVSGANVLTF	TGCGCCAGCAGCGGTAATACGGTCTCTGGGGCCAACGTCCTGACTTTC
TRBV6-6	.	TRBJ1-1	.	CASSYSMGGENTEAFF	TGTGCCAGCAGTTACTCGATGGGGGGAGAAAACACTGAAGCTTTCTTT
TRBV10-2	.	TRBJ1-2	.	CASRDPGDFNYGYTF	TGCGCCAGCAGAGACCCGGGGGACTTCAACTATGGCTACACCTTC
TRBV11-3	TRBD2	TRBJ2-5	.	CASSPEAGAQETQYF	TGTGCCAGCAGCCCTGAGGCGGGAGCTCAAGAGACCCAGTACTTC
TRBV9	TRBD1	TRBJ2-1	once	CASSRGQGALDEQFF	TGTGCCAGCAGCAGGGGACAGGGGGCCTTGGATGAGCAGTTCTTC
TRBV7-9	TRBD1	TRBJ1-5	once	CASSAGQGLRSNQPQHF	TGTGCCAGCAGCGCCGGACAGGGATTAAGAAGCAATCAGCCCCAGCATTTT
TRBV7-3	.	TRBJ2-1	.	CASSLTGHSYNEQFF	TGTGCCAGCAGCTTAACGGGACACTCCTACAATGAGCAGTTCTTC
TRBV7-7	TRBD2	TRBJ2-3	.	CASSGGLGSTDTQYF	TGTGCTAGCAGCGGGGGACTCGGTAGCACAGATACGCAGTATTTT
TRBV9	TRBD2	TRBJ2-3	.	CASSVVQGLAGDADTQYF	TGTGCCAGCAGCGTAGTCCAGGGACTAGCGGGAGACGCAGATACGCAGTATTTT
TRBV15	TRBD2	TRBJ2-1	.	CATSREYHGAGGYSEQFF	TGTGCCACCAGCAGAGAGTACCATGGTGCGGGAGGGTACAGTGAGCAGTTCTTC
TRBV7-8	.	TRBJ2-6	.	CASSLAITGLQTSGANVLTF	TGTGCCAGCAGCTTAGCAATTACAGGGCTTCAAACCTCTGGGGCCAACGTCCTGACTTTC
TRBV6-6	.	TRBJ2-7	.	CASSAFVAYEQYF	TGTGCCAGCAGTGCATTCGTAGCCTACGAGCAGTACTTC
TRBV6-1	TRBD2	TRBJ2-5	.	CASSDSIAGGFRETQYF	TGTGCCAGCAGTGATTCTATAGCGGGAGGATTTAGAGAGACCCAGTACTTC
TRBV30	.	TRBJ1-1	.	CAWSAQVVAFF	TGTGCCTGGAGTGCACAGGTTGTAGCTTTCTTT
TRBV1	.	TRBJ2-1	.	CTSQIPGGYNEQFF	TGCACCAGCCAAATACCGGGAGGGTACAATGAGCAGTTCTTC
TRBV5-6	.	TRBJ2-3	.	CASSLLAAADTQYF	TGTGCCAGCAGCTTGTTGGCGGCGGCAGATACGCAGTATTTT
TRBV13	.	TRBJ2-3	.	CASSLVTDTQYF	TGTGCCAGCAGCTTAGTAACAGATACGCAGTATTTT
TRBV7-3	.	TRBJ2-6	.	CASSPGSTRSGANVLTF	TGTGCCAGCAGCCCCGGGTCCACAAGATCTGGGGCCAACGTCCTGACTTTC
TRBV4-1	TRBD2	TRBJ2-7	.	CASSVPGLADYEQYF	TGCGCCAGCAGCGTCCCGGGACTAGCGGATTACGAGCAGTACTTC
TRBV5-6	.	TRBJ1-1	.	CASSFMGGRYTEAFF	TGTGCCAGCAGCTTTATGGGGGGACGGTACACTGAAGCTTTCTTT
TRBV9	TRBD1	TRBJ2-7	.	CASSVGPDRDYEQYF	TGTGCCAGCAGCGTAGGCCCAGACAGGGATTACGAGCAGTACTTC